The rows below give T cell receptor beta chains drawn from one sample of a study of blood T cells in healthy people across ages. Each CDR3 protein gets one entry after TCRdb re-called the 5' RACE reads with MiXCR. The sample records approximately 1.5 million distinct CDR3 sequences, 34% being singletons. The specimen was blood. Receptors originate from a young woman in good health. CDR3s include the opening cysteine and the closing phenylalanine or tryptophan. The order of the fields is V gene, J gene, clone size, D gene, CDR3 protein, CDR3 DNA. The D gene is left open where the match is weak. A clone size is listed for some rows: how often the clone was seen (once, few, many), or a class if it is expanded.

>TRBV5-4|TRBJ2-7|.|.
CASSPADRFYEQYF
TGTGCCAGCAGCCCCGCTGACAGGTTCTACGAGCAGTACTTC
>TRBV21-1|TRBJ2-5|.|.
CASRGLAGSQETQYF
TGTGCCAGCAGGGGACTAGCGGGATCCCAAGAGACCCAGTACTTC
>TRBV4-1|TRBJ1-4|few|.
CASSQVTSPQSNNEKLFF
TGCGCCAGCAGCCAAGTAACCTCTCCGCAGTCGAATAATGAAAAACTGTTTTTT
>TRBV3-1|TRBJ2-7|.|.
CASSVTGTTEQYF
TGTGCCAGCAGCGTCACAGGTACGACCGAGCAGTACTTC
>TRBV27|TRBJ1-2|few|.
CASSPLDGGSSDGYTF
TGTGCCAGCAGCCCCCTAGACGGGGGAAGTTCCGATGGCTACACCTTC
>TRBV16|TRBJ1-2|few|.
CASSPKERAAYGYTF
TGTGCCAGCAGCCCTAAGGAGAGGGCAGCCTATGGCTACACCTTC
>TRBV28|TRBJ2-7|.|.
CASRMEGSLYEQYF
TGTGCCAGCAGGATGGAGGGGAGCCTCTACGAGCAGTACTTC
>TRBV5-1|TRBJ2-7|few|.
CASRLGGATYEQYF
TGCGCCAGCAGGTTAGGGGGGGCCACCTACGAGCAGTACTTC
>TRBV7-9|TRBJ1-4|.|.
CASSFVGREKLIF
TGTGCCAGCAGCTTTGTGGGTCGGGAAAAACTGATTTTT
>TRBV20-1|TRBJ2-1|few|.
CSARPSRLVGFYNEQFF
TGCAGTGCTAGACCCTCCCGACTAGTCGGGTTCTACAATGAGCAGTTCTTC
>TRBV3-1|TRBJ2-1|few|.
CASSQEVHPIYNEQFF
TGTGCCAGCAGCCAAGAGGTCCACCCGATTTACAATGAGCAGTTCTTC
>TRBV4-1|TRBJ2-5|.|TRBD1
CASSQTGVRWETQYF
TGCGCCAGCAGCCAGACAGGGGTTCGTTGGGAGACCCAGTACTTC
>TRBV20-1|TRBJ2-5|few|.
CSARRPGIQETQYF
TGCAGTGCTAGGCGTCCGGGGATCCAAGAGACCCAGTACTTC
>TRBV3-1|TRBJ2-1|.|.
CASSQGRRSTTYNEQFF
TGTGCCAGCAGCCAAGGACGGCGGAGTACAACCTACAATGAGCAGTTCTTC
>TRBV12-3/TRBV12-4|TRBJ2-7|.|.
CASSLLPPTPTYEQYF
TGTGCCAGCAGTTTGCTTCCCCCGACTCCTACCTACGAGCAGTACTTC
>TRBV20-1|TRBJ2-1|.|TRBD2
CSVARGGAYNEQFF
TGCAGTGTCGCCCGGGGAGGGGCCTACAATGAGCAGTTCTTC
>TRBV15|TRBJ1-2|.|.
CATSRDRGGSNGYTF
TGTGCCACCAGCAGAGATCGTGGAGGGTCTAATGGCTACACCTTC